The 31 T cell receptor beta chains in this list originate from one sample, sequenced in a study of blood T cell repertoires in COVID-19 (dated by TCRdb to about 2020). Library preparation was by the immunoSEQ multiplex PCR assay. The clones in this table, taken by TCRdb from immuneACCESS, are in-frame only. Not every clone is retained; where verified, under half of the shortfall comes from an unresolved V gene, and the cause of the rest is unknown. This sample holds about 69,000 clones; roughly 85% were observed only once. The ten largest clonotypes hold 1.5% to 2.5% of the sample. The sequenced sample consisted of peripheral blood. These receptors were obtained from a man under 40 with acute or convalescent COVID-19.

The chain has TRBV14 and TRBJ2-2, with D maybe TRBD2 (6 bases). With 1 base removed from V and 5 bases from J, the gap between germline ends came to 8 bases. Germline lookup yields CDR1 SGHDN and CDR2 FVKESK. The CDR3 extends over 14 amino acids. The CDR3 coding sequence is TGTGCCAGCAGCCAAGTTGGGGGGACCGGGGAGCTGTTTTTT. The encoded protein is CASSQVGGTGELFF.

The CDR3 DNA reads TGTGCCAGCAGCCAGGACAGGGCTTCACCCCTCCACTTT. Its protein is CASSQDRASPLHF. The V gene is TRBV3-1 (or the pseudogene TRBV3-2), the J gene TRBJ1-6; 8 bases fit TRBD1. The length of the CDR3 is 13 residues. The germline CDR1 and CDR2 sequences are LGHDT and YNNKEL (reference sequence). After removal of 3 bases from V and 9 bases from J, the junction contained 1 base not matched to a gene.

The chain uses TRBV3-1 (or the pseudogene TRBV3-2) and TRBJ1-6; no reliable D call. This CDR3 has 12 amino acids. CDR1 and CDR2 from the germline V gene are LGHDT and YNNKEL (reference sequence). V gave up 1 base and J gave up 12 bases, with 7 bases separating them. CDR3 region: CASSQGPGPLHF. The CDR3 DNA reads TGTGCCAGCAGCCAAGGTCCAGGACCCCTCCACTTT.

Details on this clone: The identical CDR3 is also encoded by other nucleotide sequences in the sample. The DNA of the CDR3 is TGTGCCTGGAGTGTCGGGGGTAATCAGCCCCAGCATTTT. Amino acids: CAWSVGGNQPQHF. The chain carries TRBV30 and TRBJ1-5, with D possibly matching TRBD1 (5 bases). CDR1 is GTSNPN, CDR2 SVGIG, per germline (reference sequence). Trimming took off 0 bases at V and 4 bases at J, with 7 bases between the two ends. This CDR3 region has 13 residues.

The chain carries TRBV3-1 (or the pseudogene TRBV3-2) and TRBJ2-3; TRBD2 matches 12 bases. The germline V gene has CDR1 LGHDT and CDR2 YNNKEL (reference sequence). The CDR3 loop spans 19 amino acids. V dropped 2 bases and J dropped 4; count of bases not matched to a gene: 13. CDR3 in amino acids: CASSQLETSGGRLSDTQYF. CDR3 nucleotides: TGTGCCAGCAGCCAACTTGAGACTAGCGGGGGTCGTCTGTCAGATACGCAGTATTTT.

This rearrangement joins TRBV5-1 to TRBJ2-7; D perhaps matches TRBD1 (5 bases). This CDR3 is 13 amino acids long. The V and J ends lost 0 bases and 3 bases respectively, with 7 bases between them. From germline, CDR1 is SGHRS and CDR2 YFSETQ. CDR3 amino acids: CASSLVTGYEQYF. Here the CDR3 DNA reads TGCGCCAGCAGCTTGGTTACAGGCTACGAGCAGTACTTC.

The J gene is TRBJ2-2, the V gene TRBV19; TRBD1 aligns across 8 bases. CDR3 length equals 16 residues. Germline assignment: CDR1 LNHDA and CDR2 SQIVND (reference sequence). Unmatched junction bases numbered 7, after V lost 3 bases and J lost 4 bases. The CDR3 here is CASSIIRTGSTGELFF. The CDR3 bases are TGTGCCAGTAGTATTATTAGGACAGGGTCCACCGGGGAGCTGTTTTTT.

The rearrangement joins TRBV5-6 to TRBJ2-1; TRBD1 matches at 7 bases. The CDR3 is made up of 14 amino acids. Losses at the gene ends were 2 bases for V and 11 bases for J; bases not matched to a gene: 10. CDR1 and CDR2 (germline): SGHDT, YYEEEE. The CDR3 DNA reads as TGTGCCAGCAGCTTCCGGGACAGTCTAATGAAGCAGTTCTTC. Its translation is CASSFRDSLMKQFF.

The gene calls are TRBV1 and TRBJ1-1. TRBV1 is a known pseudogene. CDR3 length: 12 amino acids. CDR3 bases: TGCACCAGCAGCCAAGGGAGCACTGAAGCTTTCTTT. Its translation: CTSSQGSTEAFF.

A single count supports this clone. The chain links TRBV14 to TRBJ2-5, with D possibly being TRBD1 (6 bases). V was clipped by 1 base and J by 1 base, with 10 bases between them. This CDR3 comprises 15 residues. From germline, CDR1 is SGHDN and CDR2 FVKESK. The CDR3 loop is CASSQVMTGQETQYF. CDR3 DNA: TGTGCCAGCAGCCAAGTCATGACAGGCCAAGAGACCCAGTACTTC.

The V gene is TRBV27, the J gene TRBJ2-1; 9 nucleotides match TRBD1. The CDR3 consists of 15 residues. J was trimmed by 6 bases and V by 3 bases; bases with no gene match: 6. From germline, CDR1 is MNHEY and CDR2 SMNVEV (reference sequence). The DNA for the CDR3 is TGTGCCAGCAGTTTCCTGGGACAGGGCCCCAATGAGCAGTTCTTC. Translated, it gives CASSFLGQGPNEQFF.

The rearrangement joins TRBV6-6 to TRBJ1-1; TRBD1 is a possible D gene (5 bases). The CDR3 is 13 residues long. Germline V gene lookup returns CDR1 MNHNY and CDR2 SVGAGI (reference sequence). The V end lost 6 bases, the J end lost 0 bases, and 8 bases lay between the germline ends. Here the CDR3 reads CASRPTVNTEAFF. Written as DNA, the CDR3 is TGTGCCAGCAGGCCGACAGTGAACACTGAAGCTTTCTTT.

The chain uses TRBV4-1 and TRBJ2-3, with a tentative D call TRBD1 (6 bases). The germline V gene has CDR1 MGHRA and CDR2 YSYEKL. The V end was cut by 0 bases, the J end by 4 bases, with 14 bases between. The CDR3 has 16 residues. For the CDR3, the DNA is TGCGCCAGCAGCCAAGACACGACGGACAGACCAGATACGCAGTATTTT. Translating it yields CASSQDTTDRPDTQYF.

The chain uses TRBV12-3 or TRBV12-4 and TRBJ1-1; D gene unclear. The CDR3 is 12 amino acids. Deletions cut 6 bases from V and 10 bases from J, with 15 bases between. CDR3 residues: CASSQGLPAAFF. DNA of the CDR3: TGTGCCAGCAGCCAAGGACTGCCCGCAGCTTTCTTT.

This clone showed up just once. The chain is built from TRBV4-3 and TRBJ1-1; 7 nucleotides align to TRBD1. Trimming cost V 4 bases and J 5 bases; bases outside gene matches: 4. Germline values: CDR1 LGHNA, CDR2 YSLEER. This CDR3 is 13 amino acids long. The CDR3 loop is CASSRLTGTEAFF. As DNA, the CDR3 is TGCGCCAGCAGCCGCCTGACAGGGACTGAAGCTTTCTTT.

The chain carries TRBV7-9 and TRBJ2-7, with 8 bases identical to TRBD1. Germline V gene data show CDR1 as SEHNR and CDR2 as FQNEAQ (reference sequence). CDR3 length: 13 amino acids. V shed 8 bases, J shed 3 bases, and the junction held 6 bases outside the gene matches. The CDR3 DNA sequence: TGTGCCAGCTCGAACAGGGGGTACTACGAGCAGTACGTC. Its protein product is CASSNRGYYEQYV.

This sequence joins TRBV6-6 and TRBJ1-3; D may be TRBD1 (5 bases). Between the trimmed V and J ends, which lost 0 bases and 2 bases, there was a span of 11 bases. The CDR3 is 16 amino acids. CDR1 MNHNY and CDR2 SVGAGI come from the germline V gene (reference sequence). CDR3 in DNA: TGTGCCAGCAGTTACTCGAGTAGGGGTACTGGAAACACCATATATTTT. Translated, it gives CASSYSSRGTGNTIYF.

The V gene is TRBV2, the J gene TRBJ1-2; a possible D gene is TRBD1 (5 bases). Germline V lookup: CDR1 SNHLY, CDR2 FYNNEI. The CDR3 contains 14 residues. Trimming cost V 5 bases and J 4 bases, with 14 bases left between them. As DNA, the CDR3 is TGTGCCAGCAGTCAACGCCGGGGGAGCTATGGCTACACCTTC. As protein: CASSQRRGSYGYTF.

On this clone: One end of the junction does not line up with germline, which may come from a read error. The rearrangement joins TRBV4-2 to TRBJ2-2; a possible D gene is TRBD2 (5 bases). The CDR3 is made up of 17 amino acids. Germline CDR1 reads LGHNA; CDR2 reads YNFKEQ. Here the CDR3 DNA reads TGTGCCAGCAGCCCCTCCTCGGGCCCAGCGACCAACCGGGGAGCTGTTTTT. It encodes CASSPSSGPATNRGAVF.

The chain links TRBV29-1 to TRBJ2-3; weak D call: TRBD1 (6 bases). From germline, CDR1 is SQVTM and CDR2 ANQGSEA. The CDR3 consists of 14 residues. Trimming cost V 0 bases and J 3 bases, with 10 bases left between them. DNA for the CDR3: TGCAGCGTTGAAGAAGGGGGTTGGACAGATACGCAGTATTTT. It specifies CSVEEGGWTDTQYF.

The chain recombines TRBV10-3 with TRBJ1-2; 11 bases map to TRBD1. CDR1 is ENHRY and CDR2 is SYGVKD in the germline V gene. Unmatched junction bases numbered 4, after V lost 2 bases and J lost 5 bases. The CDR3 has 15 residues. Here the CDR3 reads CAISEGDRGAYGYTF. As DNA, the CDR3 is TGTGCCATCAGTGAGGGGGACAGGGGGGCATATGGCTACACCTTC.

The chain uses TRBV11-2 and TRBJ2-7; D possibly corresponds to TRBD2 (5 bases). CDR3 length: 11 amino acids. Germline V CDR1 and CDR2: SGHAT, FQNNGV. As DNA, the CDR3 is TGTGCCAGCAGCTTAGGGGATGCGGGTCACGTC. Its translation: CASSLGDAGHV.

V is TRBV5-5 and J is TRBJ1-2; 8 bases are shared with TRBD1. CDR1 SGHKS and CDR2 YYEKEE come from the germline V gene (reference sequence). Trimming at V came to 0 bases and at J to 2 bases, leaving 6 bases not matched to a gene. This CDR3 region has 16 residues. The chain's CDR3 is CASSLAPRDRNYGYTF. The CDR3 nucleotides are TGTGCCAGCAGCTTGGCCCCCCGGGACAGGAACTATGGCTACACCTTC.

The chain joins TRBV24-1 to TRBJ2-2; D is uncertain. Deletions cut 7 bases from V and 7 bases from J, with 9 bases between. CDR1 and CDR2 from the germline V gene are KGHDR and SFDVKD. This CDR3 comprises 12 residues. CDR3 nucleotide sequence: TGTGCCACCAGCAGTTTCAGCGGGGAGCTGTTTTTT. It yields the protein CATSSFSGELFF.

The chain combines TRBV5-8 with TRBJ2-7; 7 nucleotides match TRBD1. V was pared by 1 base and J by 3 bases, with 1 base of the junction left unmatched. The CDR3 is 13 residues long. Germline V gives CDR1 SGHTS, CDR2 YDEGEE. The CDR3 DNA follows: TGTGCCAGCAGCTTGAGGGACAGCTACGAGCAGTACGTC. It yields the protein CASSLRDSYEQYV.

The chain combines TRBV6-2 or TRBV6-3 with TRBJ1-4, with no clear D. The germline V gene has CDR1 MNHEY and CDR2 SVGEGT. The V end lost 5 bases, the J end lost 2 bases, and 15 bases lay between the germline ends. CDR3 length: 16 amino acids. CDR3 protein: CASSLLGPSTNEKLFF. CDR3 DNA sequence: TGTGCCAGCAGTCTGCTAGGCCCCTCCACTAATGAAAAACTGTTTTTT.

The V gene is TRBV3-1 (or the pseudogene TRBV3-2), the J gene TRBJ1-3; D call uncertain. Trimming left V 1 base short and J 0 bases short, with 10 bases between. This CDR3 has 16 residues. The germline V gene encodes CDR1 LGHDT and CDR2 YNNKEL (reference sequence). CDR3 amino acids: CASSQVLATSGNTIYF. CDR3 DNA sequence: TGTGCCAGCAGCCAAGTATTGGCAACCTCTGGAAACACCATATATTTT.

This clone has only a few counts. The CDR3 reads CASSHWGPGTSGGPAYNEQFF. The CDR3 region has the DNA TGTGCCAGCAGCCACTGGGGTCCCGGGACTAGCGGGGGGCCTGCGTACAATGAGCAGTTCTTC. This chain links TRBV9 with TRBJ2-1; the match to TRBD2 covers 15 bases. Trimming cost V 4 bases and J 4 bases; bases outside gene matches: 18. The germline V gene has CDR1 SGDLS and CDR2 YYNGEE. CDR3 length: 21 amino acids.

V and J are TRBV27 and TRBJ2-1; TRBD1 might be the D (5 bases). This CDR3 comprises 17 residues. Deletions cut 10 bases from V and 1 base from J, with 23 bases between. CDR1 is MNHEY and CDR2 is SMNVEV in the germline V gene (reference sequence). CDR3 sequence reads: CATIPEGRVKSYNEQFF. The CDR3 region has the DNA TGTGCCACTATCCCCGAAGGCAGGGTCAAATCCTACAATGAGCAGTTCTTC.

The J gene is TRBJ2-1, the V gene TRBV18; TRBD1 is a possible D gene (5 bases). Germline loops: CDR1 KGHSH, CDR2 LQKENI. Trimming removed 1 base at V and 5 bases at J, with 12 bases between. The CDR3 spans 15 residues. The CDR3 DNA follows: TGTGCCAGCTCACCACAACTATTCAGGGACAATGAGCAGTTCTTC. Amino acid sequence: CASSPQLFRDNEQFF.

The chain recombines TRBV7-2 with TRBJ1-1; D is perhaps TRBD1 (6 bases). Germline V gives CDR1 SGHTA, CDR2 FQGNSA. This CDR3 is built from 15 residues. V was pared by 2 bases and J by 3 bases, with 13 bases between. The CDR3 region is CASSLRGAWDTEAFF. The CDR3 bases are TGTGCCAGCAGCTTACGGGGGGCTTGGGACACTGAAGCTTTCTTT.